This T cell receptor beta chain was profiled in a study of vaccination and CD4 T cells after COVID-19. Turning to the study itself: Sampling after COVID took place at a median of around 110 days (range 35 to 161) following diagnosis.

The Oncomine TCR Beta short-read assay sequenced DNA from cultured CD4+ T cells. Genomic DNA was drawn out of CD4+ T cells grown in culture. Via MiXCR, TCRdb re-called the PCR reads, giving one row per CDR3 protein. The sample includes roughly 7,400 distinct CDR3 sequences, 74% of them seen just once. The CDR3 totals 17 residues. V was clipped by 1 base and J by 6 bases, with 21 bases between them. Germline loops: CDR1 SGHTA, CDR2 FQGNSA. Treatment specified: approximately 9-day PBMC culture with coronavirus spike peptide pools or control peptides (ViraFEST assay). On this clonotype: Its antigen is currently unknown.

The V call is TRBV7-2, the J call TRBJ1-2; tentatively, D is TRBD1 (6 bases). Source material: CD4+ T cells from blood, cultured in vitro. This receptor was taken from a human donor who had recovered from COVID-19. CDR3: CASSLDLVGGGANGYTF. The CDR3 bases are TGTGCCAGCAGCTTAGATTTAGTAGGGGGTGGAGCGAATGGCTACACCTTC.